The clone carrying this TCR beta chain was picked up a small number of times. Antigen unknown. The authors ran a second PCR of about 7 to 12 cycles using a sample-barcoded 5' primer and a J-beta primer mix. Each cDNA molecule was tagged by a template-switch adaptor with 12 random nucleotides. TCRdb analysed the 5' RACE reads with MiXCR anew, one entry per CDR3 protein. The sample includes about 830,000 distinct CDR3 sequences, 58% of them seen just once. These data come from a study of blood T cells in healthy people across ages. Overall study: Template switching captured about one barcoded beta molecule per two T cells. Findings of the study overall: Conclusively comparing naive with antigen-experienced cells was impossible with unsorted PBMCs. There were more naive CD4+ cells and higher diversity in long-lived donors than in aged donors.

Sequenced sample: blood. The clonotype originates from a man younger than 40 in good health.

The DNA for the CDR3 is TGTGCCAGCACGGACAGGGCGAGGAATGGCTACACCTTC. Amino acid sequence: CASTDRARNGYTF. The chain recombines TRBV21-1 with TRBJ1-2; the table's D gene call, TRBD1, was not cross checked with the DNA. TRBV21-1 has pseudogene status. The CDR3 spans 13 residues.